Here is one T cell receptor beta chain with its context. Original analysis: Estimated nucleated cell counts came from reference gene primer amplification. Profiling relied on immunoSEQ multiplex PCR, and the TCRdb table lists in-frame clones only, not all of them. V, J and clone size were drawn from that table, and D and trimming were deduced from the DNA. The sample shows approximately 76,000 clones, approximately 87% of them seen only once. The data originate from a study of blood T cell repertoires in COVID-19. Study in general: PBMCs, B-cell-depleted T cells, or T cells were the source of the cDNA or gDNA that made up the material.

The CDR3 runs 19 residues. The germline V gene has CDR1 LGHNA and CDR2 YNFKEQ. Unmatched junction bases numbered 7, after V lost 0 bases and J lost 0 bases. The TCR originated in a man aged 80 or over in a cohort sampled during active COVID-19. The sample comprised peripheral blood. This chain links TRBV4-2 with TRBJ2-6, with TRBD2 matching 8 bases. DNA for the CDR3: TGTGCCAGCAGCCAAGATCCACCGGGGGGGCTCTCTGGGGCCAACGTCCTGACTTTC. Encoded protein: CASSQDPPGGLSGANVLTF.